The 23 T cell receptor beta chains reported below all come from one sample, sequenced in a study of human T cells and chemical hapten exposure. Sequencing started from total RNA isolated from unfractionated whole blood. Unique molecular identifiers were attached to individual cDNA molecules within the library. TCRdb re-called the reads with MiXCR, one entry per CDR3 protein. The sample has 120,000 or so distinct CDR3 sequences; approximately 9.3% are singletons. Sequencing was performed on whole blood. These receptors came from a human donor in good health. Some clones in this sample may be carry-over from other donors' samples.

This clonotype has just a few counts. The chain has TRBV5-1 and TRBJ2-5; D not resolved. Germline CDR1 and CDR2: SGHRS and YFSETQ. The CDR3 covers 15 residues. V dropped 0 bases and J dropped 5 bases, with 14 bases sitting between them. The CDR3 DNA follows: TGCGCCAGCAGCTTGGCGGGCGGACCTGGTGAGACCCAGTACTTC. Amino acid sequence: CASSLAGGPGETQYF.

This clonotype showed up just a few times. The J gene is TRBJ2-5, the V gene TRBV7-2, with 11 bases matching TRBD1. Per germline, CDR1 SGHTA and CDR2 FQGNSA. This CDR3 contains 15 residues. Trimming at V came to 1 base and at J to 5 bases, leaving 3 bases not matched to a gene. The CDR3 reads CASSLVGDRGETQYF. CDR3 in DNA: TGTGCCAGCAGCTTAGTCGGGGACAGGGGGGAGACCCAGTACTTC.

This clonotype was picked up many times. This CDR3 is CASSLIGAGQGNQPQHF. The CDR3 bases are TGTGCCAGCAGTTTAATTGGTGCGGGTCAGGGCAATCAGCCCCAGCATTTT. V gene TRBV28 combines with J gene TRBJ1-5; D uncertain. This CDR3 spans 17 amino acids. CDR1 and CDR2 from the germline V gene are MDHEN and SYDVKM. Between the trimmed V and J ends, which lost 2 bases and 2 bases, there was a span of 16 bases. Supplemented by reference TRBV28 and TRBJ1-5, the full variable domain reads DVKVTQSSRYLVKRTGEKVFLECVQDMDHENMFWYRQDPGLGLRLIYFSYDVKMKEKGDIPEGYSVSREKKERFSLILESASTNQTSMYLCASSLIGAGQGNQPQHFGDGTRLSIL.

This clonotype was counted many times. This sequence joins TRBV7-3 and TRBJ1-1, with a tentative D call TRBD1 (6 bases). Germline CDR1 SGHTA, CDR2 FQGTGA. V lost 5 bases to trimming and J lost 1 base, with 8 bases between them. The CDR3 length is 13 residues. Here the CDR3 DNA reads TGTGCCAGCAGCGAACAGGGGAACACTGAAGCTTTCTTT. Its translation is CASSEQGNTEAFF.

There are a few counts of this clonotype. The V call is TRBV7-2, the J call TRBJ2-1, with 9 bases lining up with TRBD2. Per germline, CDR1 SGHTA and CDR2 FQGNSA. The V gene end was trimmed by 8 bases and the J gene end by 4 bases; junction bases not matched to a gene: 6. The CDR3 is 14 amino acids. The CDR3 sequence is CASVMAGGYNEQFF. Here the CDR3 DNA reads TGTGCCAGCGTCATGGCGGGGGGGTACAATGAGCAGTTCTTC.

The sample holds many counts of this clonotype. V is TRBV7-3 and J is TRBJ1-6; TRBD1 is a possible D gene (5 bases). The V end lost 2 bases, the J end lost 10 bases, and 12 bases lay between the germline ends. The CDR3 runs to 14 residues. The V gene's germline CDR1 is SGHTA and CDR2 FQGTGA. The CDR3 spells CASSLLAGNSPLHF. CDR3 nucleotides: TGTGCCAGCAGCTTATTGGCAGGGAACTCACCCCTCCACTTT.

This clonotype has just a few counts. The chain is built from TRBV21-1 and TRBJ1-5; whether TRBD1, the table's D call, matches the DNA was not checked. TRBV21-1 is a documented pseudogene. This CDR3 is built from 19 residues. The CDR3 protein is CASSKGELNRDRSNQPQHF. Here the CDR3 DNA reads TGTGCCAGCAGCAAAGGAGAGTTAAATAGGGACAGGAGCAATCAGCCCCAGCATTTT.

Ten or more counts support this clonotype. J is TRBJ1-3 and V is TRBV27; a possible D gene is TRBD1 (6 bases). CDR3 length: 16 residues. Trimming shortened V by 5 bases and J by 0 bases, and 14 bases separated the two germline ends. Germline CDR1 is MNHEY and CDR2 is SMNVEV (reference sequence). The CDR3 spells CASSRAAGDSGNTIYF. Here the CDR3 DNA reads TGTGCCAGCAGTCGGGCCGCAGGGGACTCTGGAAACACCATATATTTT.

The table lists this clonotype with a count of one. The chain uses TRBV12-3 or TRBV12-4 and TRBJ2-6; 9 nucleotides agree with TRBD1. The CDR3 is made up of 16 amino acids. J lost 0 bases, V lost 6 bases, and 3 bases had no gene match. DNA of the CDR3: TGTGCCAGCAGGACAGGGGGACCCTCTGGGGCCAACGTCCTGACTTTC. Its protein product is CASRTGGPSGANVLTF.

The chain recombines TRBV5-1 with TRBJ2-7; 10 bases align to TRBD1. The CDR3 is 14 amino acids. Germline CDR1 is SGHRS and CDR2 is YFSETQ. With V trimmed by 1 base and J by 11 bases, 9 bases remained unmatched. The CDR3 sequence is CASSLSGQGVLEYF. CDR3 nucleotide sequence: TGCGCCAGCAGCTTGAGCGGACAGGGGGTGTTGGAGTACTTC. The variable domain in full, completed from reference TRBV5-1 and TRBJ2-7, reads KAGVTQTPRYLIKTRGQQVTLSCSPISGHRSVSWYQQTPGQGLQFLFEYFSETQRNKGNFPGRFSGRQFSNSRSEMNVSTLELGDSALYLCASSLSGQGVLEYFGPGTRLTVT.

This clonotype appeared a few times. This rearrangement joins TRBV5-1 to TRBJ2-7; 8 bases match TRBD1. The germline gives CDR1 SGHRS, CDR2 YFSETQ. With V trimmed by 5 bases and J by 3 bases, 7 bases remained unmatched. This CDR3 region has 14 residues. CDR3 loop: CASSAGTGLYEQYF. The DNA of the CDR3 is TGCGCCAGCAGTGCCGGGACAGGACTCTACGAGCAGTACTTC.

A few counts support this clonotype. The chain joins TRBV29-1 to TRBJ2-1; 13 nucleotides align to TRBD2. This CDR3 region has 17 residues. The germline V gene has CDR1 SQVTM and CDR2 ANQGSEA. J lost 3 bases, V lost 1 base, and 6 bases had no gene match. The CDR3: CSVEGRLAGGSYNEQFF. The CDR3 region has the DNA TGCAGCGTTGAAGGTCGACTAGCGGGGGGTAGCTACAATGAGCAGTTCTTC.

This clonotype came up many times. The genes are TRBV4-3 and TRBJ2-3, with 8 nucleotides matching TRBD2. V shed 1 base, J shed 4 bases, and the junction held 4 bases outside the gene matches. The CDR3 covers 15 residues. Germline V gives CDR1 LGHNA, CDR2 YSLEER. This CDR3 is CASSQARGGADTQYF. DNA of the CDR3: TGCGCCAGCAGCCAAGCCCGGGGGGGCGCAGATACGCAGTATTTT.

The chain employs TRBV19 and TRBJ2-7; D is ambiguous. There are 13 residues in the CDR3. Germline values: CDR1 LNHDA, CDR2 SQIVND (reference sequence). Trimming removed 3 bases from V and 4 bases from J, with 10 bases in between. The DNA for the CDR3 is TGTGCCAGTAGTATTTCGCCGGTTTACGAGCAGTACTTC. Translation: CASSISPVYEQYF.

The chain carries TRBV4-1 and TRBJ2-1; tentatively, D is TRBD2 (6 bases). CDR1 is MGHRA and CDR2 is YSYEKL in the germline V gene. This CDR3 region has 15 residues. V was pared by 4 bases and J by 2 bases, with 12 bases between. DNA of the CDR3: TGCGCCAGCAGCCCCTCCGGGACTGCCTACAATGAGCAGTTCTTC. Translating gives CASSPSGTAYNEQFF.

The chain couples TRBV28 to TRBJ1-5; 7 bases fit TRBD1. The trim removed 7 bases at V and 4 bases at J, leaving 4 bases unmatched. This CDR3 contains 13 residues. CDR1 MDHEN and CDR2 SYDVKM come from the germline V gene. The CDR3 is CASTTRGNQPQHF. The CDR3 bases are TGTGCCAGCACTACCAGGGGGAATCAGCCCCAGCATTTT.

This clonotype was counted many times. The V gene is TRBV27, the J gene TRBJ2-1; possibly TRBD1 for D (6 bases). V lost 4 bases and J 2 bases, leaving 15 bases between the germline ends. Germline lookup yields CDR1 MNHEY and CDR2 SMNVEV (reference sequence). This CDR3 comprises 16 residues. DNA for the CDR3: TGTGCCAGCAGTTCCTTCGGACAGCGCCCCTACAATGAGCAGTTCTTC. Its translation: CASSSFGQRPYNEQFF.

The CDR3 reads CASRPGDRGLPNTEAFF. The CDR3 DNA reads TGCGCCAGCAGGCCCGGGGACAGGGGGCTCCCGAACACTGAAGCTTTCTTT. The gene calls are TRBV5-1 and TRBJ1-1; 12 bases are a match to TRBD1. Looked up from germline, CDR1 is SGHRS and CDR2 is YFSETQ. Trimming removed 5 bases from V and 1 base from J; junction bases left unmatched: 9. The CDR3 is 17 residues long. The variable domain in full, completed from reference TRBV5-1 and TRBJ1-1, reads KAGVTQTPRYLIKTRGQQVTLSCSPISGHRSVSWYQQTPGQGLQFLFEYFSETQRNKGNFPGRFSGRQFSNSRSEMNVSTLELGDSALYLCASRPGDRGLPNTEAFFGQGTRLTVV.

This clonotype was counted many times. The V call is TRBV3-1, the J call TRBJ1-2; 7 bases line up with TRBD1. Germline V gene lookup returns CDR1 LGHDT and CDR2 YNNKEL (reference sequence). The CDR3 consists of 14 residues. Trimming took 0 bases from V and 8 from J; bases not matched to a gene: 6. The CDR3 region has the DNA TGTGCCAGCAGCCAAGATCTGAGGGGGCGCGGCTACACCTTC. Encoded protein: CASSQDLRGRGYTF.

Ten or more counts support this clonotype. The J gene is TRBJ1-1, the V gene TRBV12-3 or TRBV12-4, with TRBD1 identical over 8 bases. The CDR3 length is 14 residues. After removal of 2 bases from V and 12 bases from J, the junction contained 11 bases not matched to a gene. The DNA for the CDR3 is TGTGCCAGCAGTTTATTCCCGGACAGGGTTGAGCCTTTCTTT. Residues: CASSLFPDRVEPFF.

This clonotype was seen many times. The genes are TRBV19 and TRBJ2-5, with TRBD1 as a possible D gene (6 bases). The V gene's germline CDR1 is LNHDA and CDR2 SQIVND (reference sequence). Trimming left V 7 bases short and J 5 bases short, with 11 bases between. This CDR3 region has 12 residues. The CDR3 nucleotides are TGTGCCAGTAAGGCAGGGGAGGAGACCCAGTACTTC. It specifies CASKAGEETQYF.

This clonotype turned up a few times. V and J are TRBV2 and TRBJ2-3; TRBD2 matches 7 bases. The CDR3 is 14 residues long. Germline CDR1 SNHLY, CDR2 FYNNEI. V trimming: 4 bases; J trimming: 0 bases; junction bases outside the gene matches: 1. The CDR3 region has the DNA TGTGCCAGCAGTGCGCGGGGGAGCACAGATACGCAGTATTTT. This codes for CASSARGSTDTQYF.

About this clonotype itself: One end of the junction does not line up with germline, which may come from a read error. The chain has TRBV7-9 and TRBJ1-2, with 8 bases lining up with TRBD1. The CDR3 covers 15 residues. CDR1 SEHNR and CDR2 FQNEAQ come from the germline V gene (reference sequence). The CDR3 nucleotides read TGTGTCAGCAGCTCGGGACAGGAAAGAAACTATGGCTACACCTTC. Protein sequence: CVSSSGQERNYGYTF.